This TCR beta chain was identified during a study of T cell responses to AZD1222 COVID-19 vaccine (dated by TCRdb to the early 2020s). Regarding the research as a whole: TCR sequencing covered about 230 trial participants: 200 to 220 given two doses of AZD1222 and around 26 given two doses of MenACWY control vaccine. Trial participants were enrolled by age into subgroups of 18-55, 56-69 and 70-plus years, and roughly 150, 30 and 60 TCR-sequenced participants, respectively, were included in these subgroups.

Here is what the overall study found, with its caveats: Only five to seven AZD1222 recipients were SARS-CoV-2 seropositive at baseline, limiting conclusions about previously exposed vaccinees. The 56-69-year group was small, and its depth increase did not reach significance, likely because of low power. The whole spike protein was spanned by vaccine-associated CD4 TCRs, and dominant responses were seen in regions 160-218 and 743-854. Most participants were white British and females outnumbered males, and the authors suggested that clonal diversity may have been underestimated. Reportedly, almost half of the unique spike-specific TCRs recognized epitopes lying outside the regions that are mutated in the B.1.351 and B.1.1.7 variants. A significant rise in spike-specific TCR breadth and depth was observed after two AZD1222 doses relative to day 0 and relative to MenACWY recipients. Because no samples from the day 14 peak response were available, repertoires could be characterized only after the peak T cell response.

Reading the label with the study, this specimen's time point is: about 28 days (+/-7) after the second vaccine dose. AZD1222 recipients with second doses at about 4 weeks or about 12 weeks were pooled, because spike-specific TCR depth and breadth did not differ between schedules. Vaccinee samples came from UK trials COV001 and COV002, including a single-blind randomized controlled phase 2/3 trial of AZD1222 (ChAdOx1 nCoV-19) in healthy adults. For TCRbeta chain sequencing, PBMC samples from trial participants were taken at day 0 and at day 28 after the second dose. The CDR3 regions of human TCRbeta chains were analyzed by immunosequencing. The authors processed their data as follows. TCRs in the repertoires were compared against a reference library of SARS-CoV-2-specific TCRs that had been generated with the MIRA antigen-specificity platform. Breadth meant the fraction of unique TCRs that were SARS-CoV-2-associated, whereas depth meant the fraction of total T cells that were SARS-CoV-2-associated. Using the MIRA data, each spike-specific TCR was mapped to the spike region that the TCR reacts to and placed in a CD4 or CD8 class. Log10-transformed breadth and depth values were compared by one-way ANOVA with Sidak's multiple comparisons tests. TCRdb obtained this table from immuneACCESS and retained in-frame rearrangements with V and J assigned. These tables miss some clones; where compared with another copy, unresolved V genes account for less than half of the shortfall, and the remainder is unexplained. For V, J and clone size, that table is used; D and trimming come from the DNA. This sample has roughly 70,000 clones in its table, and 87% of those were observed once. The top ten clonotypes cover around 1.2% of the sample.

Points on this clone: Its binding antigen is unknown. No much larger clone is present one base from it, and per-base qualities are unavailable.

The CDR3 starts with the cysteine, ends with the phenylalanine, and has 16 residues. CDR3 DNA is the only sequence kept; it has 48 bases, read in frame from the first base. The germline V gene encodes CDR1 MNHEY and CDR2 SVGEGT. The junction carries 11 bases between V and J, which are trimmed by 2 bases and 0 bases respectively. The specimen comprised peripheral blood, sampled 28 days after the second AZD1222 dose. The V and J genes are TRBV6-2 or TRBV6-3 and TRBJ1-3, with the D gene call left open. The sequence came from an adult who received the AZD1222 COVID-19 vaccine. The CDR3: CASSYGLGSSGNTIYF. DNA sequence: TGTGCCAGCAGTTACGGGTTGGGAAGCTCTGGAAACACCATATATTTT.